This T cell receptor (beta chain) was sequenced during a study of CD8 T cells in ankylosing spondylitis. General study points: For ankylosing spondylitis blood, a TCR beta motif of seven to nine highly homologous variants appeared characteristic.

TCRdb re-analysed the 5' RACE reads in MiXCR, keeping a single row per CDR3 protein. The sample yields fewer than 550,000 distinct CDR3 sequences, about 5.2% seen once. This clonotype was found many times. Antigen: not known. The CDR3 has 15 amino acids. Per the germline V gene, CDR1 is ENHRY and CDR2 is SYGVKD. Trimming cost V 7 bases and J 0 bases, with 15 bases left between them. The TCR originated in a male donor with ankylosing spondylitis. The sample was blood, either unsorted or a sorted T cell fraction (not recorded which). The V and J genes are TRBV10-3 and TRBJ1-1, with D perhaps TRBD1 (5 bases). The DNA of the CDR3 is TGTGCCATCAACCAGGGCCAAAGCATGAACACTGAAGCTTTCTTT. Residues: CAINQGQSMNTEAFF.